This record concerns one T cell receptor beta chain sequence. As yet, its antigen is unknown. Germline V gives CDR1 SGHRS, CDR2 YFSETQ. Trimming pared 4 bases from V and 4 bases from J, leaving 19 bases between. The CDR3 loop spans 16 amino acids. The entry originates in a study of cytomegalovirus exposure and HLA in healthy donors. Study results and limitations: The study listed roughly 160 cytomegalovirus-associated TCR beta chains. It emerged from a later analysis that several of the most significant clusters appeared to be linked to common viral pathogens. A prior analysis recorded that most TCR beta V segments were productive about 90% or about 30% of the time. A link between a missense DCLRE1C variant and TCR beta V- and J-gene trimming emerged from a later analysis.

It was with 60 Vbeta and 13 Jbeta primers that the PCR ran. The data were produced by immunoSEQ multiplex PCR, yet TCRdb's version contains in-frame clones alone and is incomplete. This sample's table reports 30,000 to 50,000 clones. The chain has TRBV5-1 and TRBJ2-3; TRBD1 is a possible D gene (5 bases). This clonotype was sampled from a woman aged 25-40 years in good health and CMV-seropositive. Sequencing was performed on PBMCs. CDR3 in amino acids: CASSQQTAPVADTQYF. The CDR3 DNA is TGCGCCAGCAGCCAGCAGACAGCCCCCGTCGCAGATACGCAGTATTTT. The full variable domain, rest sourced from reference TRBV5-1 and TRBJ2-3, is KAGVTQTPRYLIKTRGQQVTLSCSPISGHRSVSWYQQTPGQGLQFLFEYFSETQRNKGNFPGRFSGRQFSNSRSEMNVSTLELGDSALYLCASSQQTAPVADTQYFGPGTRLTVL.